Listed below are T cell receptor beta chains from one sample, sequenced in a study of cytomegalovirus exposure and HLA in healthy donors. Sequenced by immunoSEQ multiplex PCR; TCRdb stores in-frame clones only, minus some. The sample has over 150,000 clones; about 73% are singletons. The material sequenced was PBMCs. These receptors came from a woman between 45 and 65 years old in good health and CMV-seropositive. CDR3s include the opening cysteine and the closing phenylalanine or tryptophan. D genes are given only for firm matches. The size field is filled for only some rows; it gives once, few, many or a size class.

V	D	size	J	CDR3	DNA
TRBV6-1	-	many	TRBJ2-1	CASSHYREPYNEQFF	TGTGCCAGCAGCCATTACAGGGAGCCCTACAATGAGCAGTTCTTC
TRBV18	-	-	TRBJ2-1	CASSPPISRSYNEQFF	TGTGCCAGCTCACCACCGATTAGCCGCTCCTACAATGAGCAGTTCTTC
TRBV7-9	-	few	TRBJ1-2	CASSERGGANYGYTF	TGTGCCAGCAGCGAAAGGGGCGGGGCTAACTATGGCTACACCTTC
TRBV10-1	TRBD2	-	TRBJ2-5	CASSESATSAQETQYF	TGCGCCAGCAGTGAGTCAGCGACTAGCGCCCAAGAGACCCAGTACTTC
TRBV7-9	TRBD1	-	TRBJ2-7	CASSAQGQGFTEQYF	TGTGCCAGCAGCGCCCAGGGACAGGGATTTACCGAGCAGTACTTC
TRBV5-4	TRBD1	-	TRBJ1-1	CASSRDSKTTEAFF	TGTGCCAGCAGTAGGGACAGTAAGACCACTGAAGCTTTCTTT
TRBV7-8	TRBD2	few	TRBJ2-7	CASSSRTSGGPNSYEQYF	TGTGCCAGCAGCTCAAGGACTAGCGGGGGGCCCAACTCCTACGAGCAGTACTTC
TRBV4-1	TRBD2	-	TRBJ2-5	CASSLIAGLAGFGEETQYF	TGCGCCAGCAGCCTAATCGCGGGACTAGCGGGGTTCGGCGAAGAGACCCAGTACTTC
TRBV10-3	-	-	TRBJ2-1	CAISDPSKPWDSRSRQFF	TGTGCCATCAGTGACCCTTCGAAACCCTGGGACTCCCGGTCACGGCAGTTCTTC
TRBV12-5	TRBD1	-	TRBJ1-1	CASGLRDRVNTEAFF	TGTGCTAGTGGTTTGCGGGACAGGGTGAACACTGAAGCTTTCTTT
TRBV6-6	-	-	TRBJ1-2	CASTATGVYGYTF	TGTGCCAGCACCGCGACAGGAGTTTATGGCTACACCTTC
TRBV9	-	-	TRBJ2-7	CASSVVYEQYF	TGTGCCAGCAGCGTAGTATACGAGCAGTACTTC
TRBV4-1	-	-	TRBJ1-1	CASSQPSGGRYTEAFF	TGCGCCAGCAGCCAACCAAGCGGGGGAAGGTACACTGAAGCTTTCTTT
TRBV4-2	-	-	TRBJ2-5	CASSVSQQETQYF	TGTGCCAGCAGCGTCTCACAGCAAGAGACCCAGTACTTC
TRBV11-2	TRBD1	once	TRBJ2-3	CASRGQFGTQYF	TGTGCCAGCAGGGGACAGTTTGGTACGCAGTATTTT
TRBV7-6	-	-	TRBJ2-3	CASSLAEIFTDTQYF	TGTGCCAGCAGCTTAGCGGAGATTTTCACAGATACGCAGTATTTT
TRBV7-2	-	-	TRBJ2-1	CASSLASPERFF	TGTGCCAGCAGCTTAGCGAGTCCGGAGCGGTTCTTC
TRBV28	TRBD1	-	TRBJ2-3	CASSSRQGATQYF	TGTGCCAGCAGTTCACGACAGGGGGCAACGCAGTATTTT
TRBV2	-	few	TRBJ2-3	CASSDNTDTQYF	TGTGCCAGCAGTGACAACACAGATACGCAGTATTTT
TRBV5-6	-	-	TRBJ1-4	CASSFPTATNEKLFF	TGTGCCAGCAGCTTTCCGACTGCAACTAATGAAAAACTGTTTTTT
TRBV19	-	-	TRBJ2-3	CASSGGGTDTQYF	TGTGCCAGTAGTGGAGGCGGCACAGATACGCAGTATTTT
TRBV5-4	-	-	TRBJ2-1	CASSLQAGANNEQFF	TGTGCCAGCAGCCTCCAGGCGGGGGCAAACAATGAGCAGTTCTTC
TRBV7-9	-	once	TRBJ2-2	CASYRGHVGELFF	TGTGCCAGCTACAGAGGGCATGTCGGGGAGCTGTTTTTT
TRBV7-9	-	-	TRBJ1-1	CASSLGRGMNTEAFF	TGTGCCAGCAGCTTAGGCCGGGGAATGAACACTGAAGCTTTCTTT
TRBV30	-	-	TRBJ2-5	CAWSVRTEKETQYF	TGTGCCTGGAGTGTACGTACAGAAAAAGAGACCCAGTACTTC
TRBV6-1	-	-	TRBJ1-5	CASSEVKGRNQPQHF	TGTGCCAGCAGTGAGGTAAAGGGGCGCAATCAGCCCCAGCATTTT